This T cell receptor beta chain is drawn from a study of cytotoxic CD8 clonotypes in ibrutinib-treated CLL. A single count supports this clone. CDR1 and CDR2 (germline): LGHNA, YSLEER. This CDR3 has 14 residues. The germline V and J ends were trimmed by 8 bases and 0 bases, with 11 bases remaining between them. The table came from immunoSEQ multiplex PCR; TCRdb's copy has only in-frame clones and leaves some out. This table has a few hundred thousand clones, roughly two thirds appearing once. This TCR was recovered from a human donor with chronic lymphocytic leukemia. The chain links TRBV4-3 to TRBJ1-3; unclear D gene. The source was PBMCs, collected after 36 months of ibrutinib treatment. The CDR3 protein is CASRSWGSGNTIYF. CDR3 nucleotide sequence: TGCGCCAGCCGCTCCTGGGGCTCTGGAAACACCATATATTTT.